These 13 T cell receptor beta chains originate from one sample sequenced in a study of blood T cell repertoires in COVID-19. Libraries were prepared by immunoSEQ multiplex PCR; TCRdb keeps only in-frame clonotypes and omits some of them. The data show about 30,000 clones, 80% seen once. The sample consisted of peripheral blood. Every receptor here comes from an elderly man with acute or convalescent COVID-19.

Notes on this clone: Its ends do not fully match the called genes, so a read error is possible. V gene TRBV29-1 combines with J gene TRBJ1-2, with D possibly TRBD1 on 6 matching bases. The germline CDR1 and CDR2 sequences are SQVTM and ANQGSEA. The CDR3 has 15 amino acids. The CDR3 region has the DNA TGCAGCGTGGAAGCATCCGGGGGGCGAAGCTATGGCTACACCTTC. Translated, it gives CSVEASGGRSYGYTF.

The chain recombines TRBV4-2 with TRBJ2-1; 15 nucleotides agree with TRBD2. The germline V gene has CDR1 LGHNA and CDR2 YNFKEQ. The CDR3 is made up of 18 amino acids. Trimming at V came to 4 bases and at J to 1 base, leaving 5 bases not matched to a gene. The CDR3 spells CASSLWTSGGASYNEQFF. DNA of the CDR3: TGTGCCAGCAGCCTCTGGACTAGCGGGGGGGCGTCCTACAATGAGCAGTTCTTC.

The chain employs TRBV6-2 or TRBV6-3 and TRBJ2-1; 14 nucleotides align to TRBD2. The V segment lost 5 bases and the J segment 8 bases; nucleotides outside the gene matches: 8. Looked up from germline, CDR1 is MNHEY and CDR2 is SVGEGT. This CDR3 has 16 amino acids. The CDR3 spells CASSGGTSGRRYEQFF. In DNA form, the CDR3 reads TGTGCCAGCAGTGGGGGGACTAGCGGGAGACGATATGAGCAGTTCTTC.

The chain combines TRBV6-5 with TRBJ2-4; TRBD1 matches at 8 bases. CDR3 size: 15 residues. Germline trimming cut 9 bases from V and 0 bases from J; bases unmatched to any gene: 7. Germline V gives CDR1 MNHEY, CDR2 SVGAGI. The CDR3 reads CASIFGQGAKNIQYF. DNA for the CDR3: TGTGCCAGTATATTCGGACAGGGAGCCAAAAACATTCAGTACTTC.

The chain joins TRBV6-6 to TRBJ2-1; maybe TRBD2 (5 bases). This CDR3 is built from 14 residues. V was shortened by 5 bases and J by 8 bases, with 16 bases between the two germline ends. Germline V gene lookup returns CDR1 MNHNY and CDR2 SVGAGI (reference sequence). The CDR3: CASSTLGVFHEQFF. DNA for the CDR3: TGTGCCAGCAGTACCTTGGGAGTATTCCATGAGCAGTTCTTC.

CDR3 amino acids: CASRETGAGEAFF. CDR3 in DNA: TGTGCCAGCAGGGAAACAGGGGCCGGAGAAGCTTTCTTT. The chain uses TRBV12-3 or TRBV12-4 and TRBJ1-1, with 7 bases identical to TRBD1. J lost 8 bases, V lost 6 bases, and 9 bases had no gene match. The CDR3 runs 13 residues.

The chain couples TRBV5-6 to TRBJ2-5; 12 bases agree with TRBD2. Germline V gene sequence: CDR1 SGHDT, CDR2 YYEEEE. The CDR3 spans 17 residues. With V trimmed by 3 bases and J by 7 bases, 13 bases remained unmatched. The CDR3 loop reads CASSSLTSGGLLGTQYF. CDR3 DNA: TGTGCCAGCAGCTCCTTGACTAGCGGGGGCCTTCTGGGGACCCAGTACTTC.

In regard to this clone: A junction end diverges from the germline sequence, so it may reflect a read error. The chain links TRBV10-1 to TRBJ2-2, with TRBD2 identical over 8 bases. CDR1 is WNHNN, CDR2 SYGVQD, per germline (reference sequence). The CDR3 spans 16 residues. This chain's CDR3 is CPSSEFGGGITGELFF. The DNA of the CDR3 is TGCCCCAGCAGTGAGTTCGGGGGGGGGATCACCGGGGAGCTGTTTTTT.

This chain connects TRBV7-9 to TRBJ2-5; a possible D gene is TRBD2 (7 bases). The CDR3 length is 16 residues. V lost 5 bases and J 2 bases, leaving 18 bases between the germline ends. In germline, CDR1 is SEHNR, CDR2 FQNEAQ (reference sequence). The CDR3 nucleotides read TGTGCCAGCAGCCCCACTCTCGGGGGGCAACAAGAGACCCAGTACTTC. Amino acid sequence: CASSPTLGGQQETQYF. The complete variable domain, with remaining parts taken from reference TRBV7-9 and TRBJ2-5, reads DTGVSQNPRHKITKRGQNVTFRCDPISEHNRLYWYRQTLGQGPEFLTYFQNEAQLEKSRLLSDRFSAERPKGSFSTLEIQRTEQGDSAMYLCASSPTLGGQQETQYFGPGTRLLVL.

The chain is built from TRBV15 and TRBJ1-5; unclear D gene. Looked up from germline, CDR1 is LNHNV and CDR2 is YYDKDF (reference sequence). CDR3 length: 16 amino acids. Trimming removed 4 bases at V and 0 bases at J, with 13 bases between. DNA for the CDR3: TGTGCCACCAGCACAAAACTGAAAACTAGCAATCAGCCCCAGCATTTT. It translates to CATSTKLKTSNQPQHF. The whole variable domain, remainder taken from reference TRBV15 and TRBJ1-5, is DAMVIQNPRYQVTQFGKPVTLSCSQTLNHNVMYWYQQKSSQAPKLLFHYYDKDFNNEADTPDNFQSRRPNTSFCFLDIRSPGLGDTAMYLCATSTKLKTSNQPQHFGDGTRLSIL.

The gene calls are TRBV7-9 and TRBJ1-1, with D unresolved. Trimming removed 2 bases from V and 0 bases from J, with 4 bases in between. Germline loops: CDR1 SEHNR, CDR2 FQNEAQ (reference sequence). The CDR3 totals 13 residues. CDR3 sequence: CASSLSVNTEAFF. DNA of the CDR3: TGTGCCAGCAGCTTATCAGTGAACACTGAAGCTTTCTTT.

The chain couples TRBV5-6 to TRBJ2-7; no clear D. This CDR3 region has 12 residues. The V end lost 1 base, the J end lost 5 bases, and 7 bases lay between the germline ends. Germline V gene data show CDR1 as SGHDT and CDR2 as YYEEEE. DNA for the CDR3: TGTGCCAGCAGCTTGTATGGAGACGAGCAGTACTTC. Translating gives CASSLYGDEQYF. Looking up the rest from reference TRBV5-6 and TRBJ2-7 gives the full variable domain: DAGVTQSPTHLIKTRGQQVTLRCSPKSGHDTVSWYQQALGQGPQFIFQYYEEEERQRGNFPDRFSGHQFPNYSSELNVNALLLGDSALYLCASSLYGDEQYFGPGTRLTVT.

The table lists this clone with a count of one. The V and J genes are TRBV6-5 and TRBJ1-1, with 7 nucleotides matching TRBD1. The CDR3 length is 14 residues. Trimming removed 2 bases from V and 6 bases from J; junction bases left unmatched: 6. The V gene's germline CDR1 is MNHEY and CDR2 SVGAGI. CDR3 amino acids: CASSYEGARAEAFF. CDR3 bases: TGTGCCAGCAGTTACGAGGGGGCGAGGGCTGAAGCTTTCTTT.